The rows below give T cell receptor beta chains drawn from one sample of a study of shared clonotypes between healthy human individuals. The data were produced by immunoSEQ multiplex PCR, yet TCRdb's version contains in-frame clones alone and is incomplete. The data show hundreds of thousands of clones, less than 80% seen once. Sequenced sample: memory CD4+ T cells sorted from blood. The receptor source for this set is a woman aged 25 to 39 in good health. Each CDR3 is given with its conserved first and last residue. The D gene is left open where the match is weak. A clone size is listed for some rows: how often the clone was seen (once, few, many), or a class if it is expanded.

v_gene	abundance	d_gene	j_gene	CDR3nt	CDR3aa
TRBV7-9	.	.	TRBJ2-7	TGTGCCAGCAGCTTAAAAAGCGAGCAGTACTTC	CASSLKSEQYF
TRBV23-1	.	.	TRBJ2-7	TGCGCCGCGTCCGGTGTTCGGGACGAGCAGTACTTC	CAASGVRDEQYF
TRBV29-1	.	TRBD2	TRBJ2-1	TGCAGCGTTGAGTTTCGGACTAGCGGGCTCAATGAGCAGTTCTTC	CSVEFRTSGLNEQFF
TRBV6-1	many	TRBD2	TRBJ2-7	TGTGCCAGCAGTGACCCTCTAGCGGGAGAACCTACCTCCTACGAGCAGTACTTC	CASSDPLAGEPTSYEQYF
TRBV28	.	.	TRBJ1-2	TGTGCCAGCAGAGGGGGGCCGATCTCCGGGGGCTACACCTTC	CASRGGPISGGYTF
TRBV5-1	.	.	TRBJ2-3	TGCGCCAGCAGCCCGGGAGAGTCTGATACGCAGTATTTT	CASSPGESDTQYF
TRBV18	.	.	TRBJ2-1	TGTGCCAGCTCACCACCCGGAGGGGTACGCGAGCAGTTCTTC	CASSPPGGVREQFF
TRBV28	.	.	TRBJ2-7	TGTGCCAGCAGTAGGAAACTACCCTTCTCCTACGAGCAGTACTTC	CASSRKLPFSYEQYF
TRBV19	.	.	TRBJ1-4	TGTGCCAGCACCAGCAGGCCCCTCAATGAAAAACTGTTTTTT	CASTSRPLNEKLFF
TRBV19	.	.	TRBJ1-1	TGTGCCAGTAGTATGATAGGGATGAACACTGAAGCTTTCTTT	CASSMIGMNTEAFF
TRBV28	.	.	TRBJ2-7	TGTGCCAGCAGTTTCAACGGAAACTACGAGCAGTACTTC	CASSFNGNYEQYF
TRBV10-3	once	TRBD1	TRBJ1-5	TGTGCCATCAGTGAGGGAGGGACAGGGGATCAGCCCCAGCATTTT	CAISEGGTGDQPQHF
TRBV27	.	TRBD2	TRBJ2-3	TGTGCCAGCAGCACCCGGACTAGCGGGAAGACAGATACGCAGTATTTT	CASSTRTSGKTDTQYF
TRBV5-1	.	.	TRBJ2-1	TGCGCCAGCAGCTCCCTACCCTCTGGTGCGACCACCTACAATGAGCAGTTCTTC	CASSSLPSGATTYNEQFF
TRBV28	.	.	TRBJ2-2	TGTGCCAGCAGTTTAGGCGGGGCAGGCATCACCGGGGAGCTGTTTTTT	CASSLGGAGITGELFF
TRBV11-3	.	TRBD2	TRBJ2-7	TGTGCCAGCAGCTTGAGCGGGAGTTCCTACGAGCAGTACTTC	CASSLSGSSYEQYF
TRBV6-1	.	.	TRBJ2-2	TGTGCCAGCAGGGGAGGGACAGGGAACACCGGGGAGCTGTTTTTT	CASRGGTGNTGELFF
TRBV15	.	.	TRBJ2-1	TGTGCCACCAGCACAGCCCCTAGGTCTGACAATGAGCAGTTCTTC	CATSTAPRSDNEQFF
TRBV11-2	.	.	TRBJ2-7	TGTGCCAGCAGCTTTGGCGGCGCTGGCTCCTACGAGCAGTACTTC	CASSFGGAGSYEQYF
TRBV10-3	.	.	TRBJ2-3	TGTGCCATCAGTGCCAGGGGAGGGGGCACAGATACGCAGTATTTT	CAISARGGGTDTQYF
TRBV11-1	.	.	TRBJ1-1	TGTGCCAGCAGCTTAGTTCGAGGTTACACTGAAGCTTTCTTT	CASSLVRGYTEAFF
TRBV2	.	.	TRBJ2-1	TGTGCCAGCAGTGAAGAGGTAGGGGCCGAGCAGTTCTTC	CASSEEVGAEQFF
TRBV6-5	.	.	TRBJ2-5	TGTGCCAGCAGTTTCCGGTGGGACTACCAAGAGACCCAGTACTTC	CASSFRWDYQETQYF
TRBV6-6	.	TRBD1	TRBJ1-1	TGTGCCAGCACCCCACAGGGGGCGCGTACTGAAGCTTTCTTT	CASTPQGARTEAFF
TRBV30	.	.	TRBJ1-1	TGTGCCTGGAGTAGGGCAGGGGATGGCACTGAAGCTTTCTTT	CAWSRAGDGTEAFF
TRBV29-1	.	.	TRBJ1-2	TGCAGCGTATCCTCGGGGTTCAATGGCTACACCTTC	CSVSSGFNGYTF
TRBV28	.	.	TRBJ1-4	TGTGCCAGCAGTTTTTTGTCAAAGGTGGCAACTAATGAAAAACTGTTTTTT	CASSFLSKVATNEKLFF
TRBV25-1	.	.	TRBJ2-7	TGTGCCAGCAGTGGGGGGGGCGACGAGCAGTACTTC	CASSGGGDEQYF
TRBV28	.	.	TRBJ2-7	TGTGCCAGCAGACAGGGCAGCGAGGCCGAGCAGTACTTC	CASRQGSEAEQYF
TRBV7-9	.	TRBD2	TRBJ2-7	TGTGCCAGCAGCTTAGACGGGAGGGGCGGGAGGAGCTACGAGCAGTACTTC	CASSLDGRGGRSYEQYF
TRBV21-1	.	.	TRBJ2-1	TGTGCCAGCAGCAAAAGAAAGGATAGCGGGAGGTGGGTCAATGAGCAGTTCTTC	CASSKRKDSGRWVNEQFF
TRBV6-6	.	TRBD1	TRBJ1-5	TGTGCCAGCAGACGACAGGGGGTCAGCAATCAGCCCCAGCATTTT	CASRRQGVSNQPQHF
TRBV28	.	.	TRBJ2-7	TGTGCCAGCATTACGGCTGGAACCTACGAGCAGTACTTC	CASITAGTYEQYF
TRBV5-1	many	TRBD2	TRBJ2-7	TGCGCCAGCAGCATGGGGACTAGCAGACGAGGCTACGAGCAGTACTTC	CASSMGTSRRGYEQYF
TRBV28	few	.	TRBJ1-1	TGTGCCAGCAGTTTGAGGCAGAACACTGAAGCTTTCTTT	CASSLRQNTEAFF
TRBV6-1	few	.	TRBJ2-7	TGTGCCAGCAGTGAATACGGCAGGCTGCTCTTCTTGGACGAGCAGTACTTC	CASSEYGRLLFLDEQYF
TRBV30	few	TRBD2	TRBJ2-1	TGTGCCTGCCCGCTAGCGGGAGGGTACAATGAGCAGTTCTTC	CACPLAGGYNEQFF
TRBV5-5	once	TRBD2	TRBJ2-7	TGTGCCAGCAGCCTCTGGCTAGCGGGAGGTGGCGAGCAGTACTTC	CASSLWLAGGGEQYF
TRBV15	.	.	TRBJ2-5	TGTGCCACCAGCCGTGGCAGGGACGAGACCCAGTACTTC	CATSRGRDETQYF
TRBV14	.	.	TRBJ2-3	TGTGCCAGCAGCCTCAGACCCGGGACCAGCACAGATACGCAGTATTTT	CASSLRPGTSTDTQYF
TRBV7-2	.	.	TRBJ1-5	TGTGCCAGCAGCCATAATAATCAGCCCCAGCATTTT	CASSHNNQPQHF
TRBV15	once	.	TRBJ2-5	TGTGCCACCAGCAGAGATTCCGGGAGAGAGACCCAGTACTTC	CATSRDSGRETQYF